Presented here are 24 T cell receptor beta chains from one specimen sequenced in a study of OX40 agonist ivuxolimab in advanced cancers. Assay used: immunoSEQ multiplex PCR; TCRdb lists only in-frame clones, some missing. Of nearly 80,000 clones in the sample, about 91% were seen once. Sequences were derived from CD4+ or CD8+ T cells sorted from blood, sampled in a trial of the OX40 agonist ivuxolimab. The receptors originated from an adult with an advanced solid tumor such as melanoma, head and neck, liver or kidney cancer.

This clone has only a few counts. The chain employs TRBV19 and TRBJ1-1; D gene ambiguous. Trimming removed 3 bases from V and 3 bases from J, with 2 bases in between. Germline V gene lookup returns CDR1 LNHDA and CDR2 SQIVND (reference sequence). The length of the CDR3 is 11 residues. The CDR3 spells CASSIHTEAFF. The CDR3 nucleotides are TGTGCCAGTAGTATTCACACTGAAGCTTTCTTT. Together with reference TRBV19 and TRBJ1-1, the CDR3 gives the full variable domain: DGGITQSPKYLFRKEGQNVTLSCEQNLNHDAMYWYRQDPGQGLRLIYYSQIVNDFQKGDIAEGYSVSREKKESFPLTVTSAQKNPTAFYLCASSIHTEAFFGQGTRLTVV.

This clone appeared once. The chain carries TRBV5-4 and TRBJ2-5, with D uncertain. The end of the DNA is better explained by TRBJ2-7, so the J call may be wrong. CDR1 is SGHNT and CDR2 is YYREEE in the germline V gene (reference sequence). The CDR3 runs to 12 residues. Written as DNA, the CDR3 is TGTGCCAGCAGCTTGGATGGCTACGAGCAGTACTTC. It codes for CASSLDGYEQYF.

The genes are TRBV29-1 and TRBJ2-7; maybe TRBD2 (6 bases). Germline values: CDR1 SQVTM, CDR2 ANQGSEA. The V end lost 1 base, the J end lost 6 bases, and 13 bases lay between the germline ends. This CDR3 is 13 amino acids long. The CDR3 nucleotides are TGCAGCGTTGAAGGGAGGGGTAGGGGCGAGCAGTACTTC. Amino acid sequence: CSVEGRGRGEQYF.

The CDR3 nucleotides read TGTGCCAGCAGTTTACCTGACCGGGAGCTAATCTATGGCTACACCTTC. Translating it yields CASSLPDRELIYGYTF. The V gene is TRBV28, the J gene TRBJ1-2; D not resolved. The germline gives CDR1 MDHEN, CDR2 SYDVKM. V lost 2 bases, J lost 4 bases, and 17 bases lay in between. This CDR3 spans 16 amino acids.

The chain uses TRBV5-1 and TRBJ2-7; D not certain. Trimming took off 0 bases at V and 9 bases at J, with 13 bases between the two ends. There are 13 residues in the CDR3. Per germline, CDR1 SGHRS and CDR2 YFSETQ. The CDR3 sequence is CASSLDSRMGQYF. For the CDR3, the DNA is TGCGCCAGCAGCTTGGACTCGAGGATGGGGCAGTACTTC.

The rearrangement links TRBV27 to TRBJ2-7, with TRBD2 matching 7 bases. CDR1 and CDR2 from the germline V gene are MNHEY and SMNVEV (reference sequence). J was trimmed by 4 bases and V by 5 bases; bases with no gene match: 11. The CDR3 is 15 amino acids. CDR3 in amino acids: CASSLLAGAGYEQYF. DNA of the CDR3: TGTGCCAGCAGTCTCCTCGCGGGAGCGGGGTACGAGCAGTACTTC.

This chain connects TRBV7-9 to TRBJ2-1; 7 bases map to TRBD1. The CDR3 totals 12 residues. The junction had 9 bases not matched to a gene; V was cut back by 7 bases and J by 12 bases. Germline CDR1 and CDR2: SEHNR and FQNEAQ (reference sequence). CDR3 amino acids: CASTRLPGGQFF. CDR3 DNA sequence: TGTGCCAGCACCCGACTCCCAGGGGGGCAGTTCTTC. Complete variable domain (other parts from reference TRBV7-9 and TRBJ2-1): DTGVSQNPRHKITKRGQNVTFRCDPISEHNRLYWYRQTLGQGPEFLTYFQNEAQLEKSRLLSDRFSAERPKGSFSTLEIQRTEQGDSAMYLCASTRLPGGQFFGPGTRLTVL.

Regarding this clone: The junction does not match germline at one end; this may be a read error. V is TRBV7-7 and J is TRBJ2-1, with D possibly TRBD2 on 7 matching bases. From germline, CDR1 is SSHAT and CDR2 FNYEAQ (reference sequence). The CDR3 loop spans 15 amino acids. The CDR3 DNA follows: TGTGCTAGCAGCCGCAGGGGAGGGGCAAACAATGAGCAGTTCTTC. This codes for CASSRRGGANNEQFF. The entire variable domain, with the rest obtained from reference TRBV7-7 and TRBJ2-1, is as follows: GAGVSQSPRYKVTKRGQDVTLRCDPISSHATLYWYQQALGQGPEFLTYFNYEAQPDKSGLPSDRFSAERPEGSISTLTIQRTEQRDSAMYRCASSRRGGANNEQFFGPGTRLTVL.

In its sample, this clone was seen a few times. This chain uses TRBV5-1 with TRBJ1-2, with D unresolved. The CDR3 runs to 13 residues. Germline values: CDR1 SGHRS, CDR2 YFSETQ. V gave up 1 base and J gave up 1 base, with 5 bases separating them. The CDR3 is CASSLTVNYGYTF. DNA of the CDR3: TGCGCCAGCAGCTTGACAGTTAACTATGGCTACACCTTC.

V is TRBV5-1 and J is TRBJ2-7; D unclear. In germline, CDR1 is SGHRS, CDR2 YFSETQ. V lost 2 bases to trimming and J lost 2 bases, with 11 bases between them. The CDR3 is 14 amino acids. CDR3 nucleotides: TGCGCCAGCAGCTTCGGACGGTTGACCTACGAGCAGTACTTC. This gives the protein CASSFGRLTYEQYF.

This CDR3 is CASSMGGQETQYF. DNA for the CDR3: TGTGCCAGTAGTATGGGGGGGCAAGAGACCCAGTACTTC. The genes are TRBV19 and TRBJ2-5, with TRBD2 matching over 7 bases. V dropped 3 bases and J dropped 2; count of bases not matched to a gene: 0. CDR1 is LNHDA, CDR2 SQIVND, per germline (reference sequence). The length of the CDR3 is 13 residues. The full variable domain, with the rest looked up from reference TRBV19 and TRBJ2-5, is DGGITQSPKYLFRKEGQNVTLSCEQNLNHDAMYWYRQDPGQGLRLIYYSQIVNDFQKGDIAEGYSVSREKKESFPLTVTSAQKNPTAFYLCASSMGGQETQYFGPGTRLLVL.

The chain uses TRBV29-1 and TRBJ2-3, with TRBD2 matching 14 bases. V gave up 8 bases and J gave up 6 bases; unmatched junction bases: 4. This CDR3 comprises 13 residues. Per germline, CDR1 SQVTM and CDR2 ANQGSEA. The CDR3 coding sequence is TGCAGCACTCGGACTAGCGGGAGGGATACGCAGTATTTT. It encodes CSTRTSGRDTQYF.

V gene TRBV6-1 combines with J gene TRBJ1-4; a possible D gene is TRBD1 (5 bases). The V gene lost 7 bases and the J gene lost 0 bases, with 12 bases spanning the gap. Germline values: CDR1 MNHNS, CDR2 SASEGT. The CDR3 is 15 amino acids. The CDR3: CASMEGAATNEKLFF. In nucleotides, the CDR3 is TGTGCCAGCATGGAAGGGGCGGCAACTAATGAAAAACTGTTTTTT.

The chain couples TRBV9 to TRBJ1-1; D ambiguous. Between the trimmed V and J ends, which lost 0 bases and 1 base, there was a span of 10 bases. From germline, CDR1 is SGDLS and CDR2 YYNGEE. This CDR3 is 15 amino acids long. DNA of the CDR3: TGTGCCAGCAGCGTAGGTCCCGACTCGAACACTGAAGCTTTCTTT. Its protein is CASSVGPDSNTEAFF.

The gene calls are TRBV7-9 and TRBJ2-7, with 7 bases matching TRBD2. The CDR3 totals 15 residues. J was trimmed by 2 bases and V by 2 bases; bases with no gene match: 6. Germline V lookup: CDR1 SEHNR, CDR2 FQNEAQ (reference sequence). CDR3 in DNA: TGTGCCAGCAGCTTACTGAGCGGGATCCCCTACGAGCAGTACTTC. It is translated as CASSLLSGIPYEQYF.

The chain carries TRBV28 and TRBJ1-2; D remains ambiguous. Germline loops: CDR1 MDHEN, CDR2 SYDVKM. The V and J ends lost 6 bases and 3 bases respectively, with 14 bases between them. This CDR3 has 14 residues. CDR3 DNA sequence: TGTGCCAGCAGCGTCCCCCTTTTTTACTATGGCTACACCTTC. Translation: CASSVPLFYYGYTF.

The rearrangement links TRBV7-8 to TRBJ1-1, with TRBD1 as a possible D gene (5 bases). The CDR3 runs 13 residues. Germline CDR1 SGHVS, CDR2 FQNEAQ. V was pared by 3 bases and J by 4 bases, with 9 bases between. As DNA, the CDR3 is TGTGCCAGCAGCTTTAGGGGCGGCACTGAAGCTTTCTTT. Amino acid sequence: CASSFRGGTEAFF.

This clone was found once. This chain joins TRBV2 and TRBJ1-1, with D unclear. Germline V CDR1 and CDR2: SNHLY, FYNNEI. The CDR3 runs 13 residues. V dropped 4 bases and J dropped 2 bases, with 8 bases sitting between them. CDR3 in DNA: TGTGCCAGCAGTGGGCAAAGTAACACTGAAGCTTTCTTT. This sequence encodes CASSGQSNTEAFF.

V is TRBV7-2 and J is TRBJ2-3, with a weak D call TRBD1 (6 bases). Trimming pared 5 bases from V and 1 base from J, leaving 13 bases between. CDR3 size: 15 residues. The V gene's germline CDR1 is SGHTA and CDR2 FQGNSA. CDR3 coding DNA: TGTGCCAGCAGCCAGGGGTATGGAGGCACAGATACGCAGTATTTT. It is translated as CASSQGYGGTDTQYF.

The chain has TRBV19 and TRBJ1-2; 7 bases map to TRBD1. V was pared by 7 bases and J by 1 base, with 12 bases of the junction left unmatched. Germline lookup yields CDR1 LNHDA and CDR2 SQIVND (reference sequence). This CDR3 has 16 residues. The CDR3 DNA follows: TGTGCCAGTAAGCTTTTCCCGGGACAGCATAACTATGGCTACACCTTC. The encoded protein is CASKLFPGQHNYGYTF.

This chain connects TRBV5-1 to TRBJ2-5; the match to TRBD1 covers 11 bases. The germline V gene has CDR1 SGHRS and CDR2 YFSETQ. J lost 4 bases, V lost 1 base, and 3 bases had no gene match. The CDR3 consists of 15 residues. CDR3 nucleotides: TGCGCCAGCAGCTTGATGGACAGGGGGCGAGAGACCCAGTACTTC. Translating it yields CASSLMDRGRETQYF.

V is TRBV19 and J is TRBJ1-4; D perhaps matches TRBD1 (6 bases). CDR1 and CDR2 from the germline V gene are LNHDA and SQIVND (reference sequence). The ends were cut back, 1 base at V and 7 bases at J, with 10 bases in the middle. The CDR3 runs 14 residues. DNA of the CDR3: TGTGCCAGTAGTATAGGGACAGTTCGTGAAAAACTGTTTTTT. It yields the protein CASSIGTVREKLFF.

The rearrangement joins TRBV6-1 to TRBJ1-2; 10 bases map to TRBD1. The CDR3 has 13 residues. In germline, CDR1 is MNHNS, CDR2 SASEGT. V was clipped by 6 bases and J by 4 bases; unmatched bases: 2. CDR3 protein: CASRGQGIYGYTF. The CDR3 nucleotides are TGTGCCAGCAGGGGACAGGGGATCTATGGCTACACCTTC.

The V call is TRBV19, the J call TRBJ1-1, with D unclear. CDR3 length: 14 residues. The germline V gene has CDR1 LNHDA and CDR2 SQIVND (reference sequence). V was shortened by 0 bases and J by 8 bases, with 13 bases between the two germline ends. The CDR3: CASSIDPDDREAFF. DNA of the CDR3: TGTGCCAGTAGTATAGACCCCGATGATCGGGAAGCTTTCTTT.